The 29 T cell receptor beta chains listed next were all sequenced from one sample in a study of cytomegalovirus exposure and HLA in healthy donors (dated 2017 in TCRdb). Library generation was performed with the immunoSEQ multiplex PCR assay. TCRdb's version of the immuneACCESS table is confined to in-frame rearrangements and falls short of the full clone set. An unresolved V gene accounts for under half of the shortfall where checked; the remainder is of unknown origin. The table for this sample lists hundreds of thousands of clones; roughly 88% of them were counted only once. The leading ten clones occupy 0.65% to 0.95% of the sample. Sequenced input: PBMCs. Source of these receptors: a woman between 18 and 29 years old in good health and CMV-seronegative.

The chain joins TRBV28 to TRBJ2-1; 16 bases match TRBD2. The CDR3 runs 18 residues. J lost 4 bases, V lost 4 bases, and 7 bases had no gene match. Germline lookup yields CDR1 MDHEN and CDR2 SYDVKM. The CDR3 spells CASSSWGLAGGPYNEQFF. The CDR3 nucleotides read TGTGCCAGCAGTTCATGGGGACTAGCGGGAGGGCCTTACAATGAGCAGTTCTTC.

CDR3 nucleotide sequence: TGTGCCAGCAGCGTTGAGATCGAGCAGTTCTTC. Its protein product is CASSVEIEQFF. The V gene is TRBV11-2, the J gene TRBJ2-1; D ambiguous. Deletions cut 5 bases from V and 10 bases from J, with 9 bases between. CDR1 SGHAT and CDR2 FQNNGV come from the germline V gene. The CDR3 loop spans 11 amino acids.

The chain links TRBV5-6 to TRBJ1-2; 9 bases match TRBD1. J lost 1 base, V lost 4 bases, and 8 bases had no gene match. The CDR3 covers 16 residues. Germline V lookup: CDR1 SGHDT, CDR2 YYEEEE. The CDR3 DNA sequence: TGTGCCAGCAGCCCCGTCGGGACAGGGAATAACTATGGCTACACCTTC. Translating gives CASSPVGTGNNYGYTF.

This chain uses TRBV5-8 with TRBJ2-7; a weak D match, TRBD2 (6 bases). V was shortened by 0 bases and J by 6 bases, with 13 bases between the two germline ends. From germline, CDR1 is SGHTS and CDR2 YDEGEE. The CDR3 runs to 14 residues. The CDR3 sequence: CASSLGPVRGEQYF. DNA of the CDR3: TGTGCCAGCAGCTTGGGGCCGGTGCGGGGCGAGCAGTACTTC.

V usage is TRBV7-2 and J usage is TRBJ2-7; 8 nucleotides align to TRBD2. Germline values: CDR1 SGHTA, CDR2 FQGNSA. V lost 1 base to trimming and J lost 7 bases; unmatched junction nucleotides: 15. The CDR3 extends over 17 amino acids. The CDR3: CASSLVAGGGLLAEQYF. The DNA for the CDR3 is TGTGCCAGCAGCTTAGTCGCGGGCGGGGGGCTCCTTGCAGAGCAGTACTTC.

The V gene is TRBV10-1, the J gene TRBJ2-1, with 7 bases fitting TRBD1. This CDR3 contains 15 residues. From germline, CDR1 is WNHNN and CDR2 SYGVQD (reference sequence). With 0 bases clipped from V and 6 bases from J, the junction kept 5 bases outside the gene matches. Here the CDR3 DNA reads TGCGCCAGCAGTGAGTCGGTACAGGGGAGCAATGAGCAGTTCTTC. Amino acids: CASSESVQGSNEQFF.

The genes are TRBV5-4 and TRBJ2-1; D remains unclear. The germline gives CDR1 SGHNT, CDR2 YYREEE (reference sequence). The CDR3 consists of 15 residues. The ends were cut back, 4 bases at V and 4 bases at J, with 15 bases in the middle. In nucleotides, the CDR3 is TGTGCCAGCAGCCCCTCCTGGCCCTCGTACAATGAGCAGTTCTTC. Encoded protein: CASSPSWPSYNEQFF.

The gene calls are TRBV11-2 and TRBJ2-3; 9 positions match TRBD2. Trimming at V came to 3 bases and at J to 0 bases, leaving 1 base not matched to a gene. This CDR3 region has 15 residues. The germline CDR1 and CDR2 sequences are SGHAT and FQNNGV. The DNA of the CDR3 is TGTGCCAGCAGCTTTACTAGCGGGAGCACAGATACGCAGTATTTT. Translating gives CASSFTSGSTDTQYF.

In nucleotides, the CDR3 is TGCGCCAGCAGCTTCGGGACAATACGGAACACTGAAGCTTTCTTT. This gives the protein CASSFGTIRNTEAFF. The chain carries TRBV5-1 and TRBJ1-1; TRBD1 is a possible D gene (6 bases). Trimming took off 2 bases at V and 1 base at J, with 12 bases between the two ends. From germline, CDR1 is SGHRS and CDR2 YFSETQ. This CDR3 comprises 15 residues.

V usage is TRBV7-8 and J usage is TRBJ2-7; TRBD2 aligns across 8 bases. The CDR3 contains 15 residues. J was trimmed by 7 bases and V by 4 bases; bases with no gene match: 12. Germline CDR1 reads SGHVS; CDR2 reads FQNEAQ. The CDR3, as DNA: TGTGCCAGCAGCTCCCTTGGAGCGGGAGAACAAGAGCAGTACTTC. Translating it yields CASSSLGAGEQEQYF.

The gene calls are TRBV28 and TRBJ2-3; no reliable D call. V dropped 4 bases and J dropped 2 bases, with 16 bases sitting between them. The CDR3 contains 16 residues. Looked up from germline, CDR1 is MDHEN and CDR2 is SYDVKM. The CDR3, as DNA: TGTGCCAGCAGTTACCCCATGGGCTCAATCACAGATACGCAGTATTTT. Translating gives CASSYPMGSITDTQYF.

V is TRBV28 and J is TRBJ1-2, with TRBD1 identical over 8 bases. V gave up 8 bases and J gave up 2 bases; unmatched junction bases: 4. This CDR3 region has 13 residues. Per the germline V gene, CDR1 is MDHEN and CDR2 is SYDVKM. The CDR3 DNA follows: TGTGCCAGCTGGGACAGGACAAACTATGGCTACACCTTC. The encoded protein is CASWDRTNYGYTF.

V usage is TRBV30 and J usage is TRBJ2-2; no reliable D call. CDR3 length equals 14 residues. V was clipped by 8 bases and J by 0 bases, with 13 bases between them. Germline values: CDR1 GTSNPN, CDR2 SVGIG (reference sequence). CDR3 sequence reads: CARPETTNTGELFF. For the CDR3, the DNA is TGTGCCCGACCTGAAACTACGAACACCGGGGAGCTGTTTTTT.

This chain uses TRBV19 with TRBJ2-5; 11 bases match TRBD1. The germline gives CDR1 LNHDA, CDR2 SQIVND (reference sequence). The CDR3 is 17 amino acids. Trimming at V came to 0 bases and at J to 1 base, leaving 4 bases not matched to a gene. Written as DNA, the CDR3 is TGTGCCAGTAGTATAGATCACGGGACAGGGGGCCAAGAGACCCAGTACTTC. It translates to CASSIDHGTGGQETQYF.

The chain's CDR3 is CASSMGLGGSYEQYF. In nucleotides, the CDR3 is TGTGCCAGTAGTATGGGACTAGGGGGATCCTACGAGCAGTACTTC. The chain combines TRBV19 with TRBJ2-7; 8 nucleotides line up with TRBD2. The CDR3 is 15 amino acids. V shed 3 bases and J 1 base; nucleotides not matched to a gene: 5. Germline CDR1 reads LNHDA; CDR2 reads SQIVND (reference sequence).

V is TRBV9 and J is TRBJ2-3; D call uncertain. CDR3 length: 12 amino acids. Trimming removed 4 bases from V and 6 bases from J, with 9 bases in between. Germline V gene data show CDR1 as SGDLS and CDR2 as YYNGEE. The CDR3 loop reads CASSPHSDTQYF. The CDR3 DNA follows: TGTGCCAGCAGCCCCCATTCCGATACGCAGTATTTT.

This chain uses TRBV20-1 with TRBJ1-1; D gene unclear. Germline V gene data show CDR1 as DFQATT and CDR2 as SNEGSKA (reference sequence). Trimming took off 5 bases at V and 1 base at J, with 5 bases between the two ends. The CDR3 is 11 residues long. The CDR3 loop reads CSAHRNTEAFF. In DNA, the CDR3 is TGCAGTGCTCACAGGAACACTGAAGCTTTCTTT.

This sequence joins TRBV5-4 and TRBJ2-3; 11 bases agree with TRBD2. The V segment lost 7 bases and the J segment 5 bases; nucleotides outside the gene matches: 12. CDR1 is SGHNT and CDR2 is YYREEE in the germline V gene (reference sequence). The CDR3 spans 16 residues. The CDR3 DNA follows: TGTGCCAGCCACAAGACTAGCGGGGAGGCCTTAGATACGCAGTATTTT. This encodes CASHKTSGEALDTQYF.

The genes are TRBV28 and TRBJ1-1; 7 bases agree with TRBD1. Germline values: CDR1 MDHEN, CDR2 SYDVKM. CDR3 length: 14 residues. J was trimmed by 0 bases and V by 7 bases; bases with no gene match: 5. The CDR3 spells CASIAGTVNTEAFF. In nucleotides, the CDR3 is TGTGCCAGCATCGCTGGGACAGTGAACACTGAAGCTTTCTTT.

The chain links TRBV30 to TRBJ2-2; possibly TRBD2 for D (6 bases). This CDR3 is 13 amino acids long. Germline assignment: CDR1 GTSNPN and CDR2 SVGIG (reference sequence). Trimming shortened V by 2 bases and J by 4 bases, and 8 bases separated the two germline ends. In DNA, the CDR3 is TGTGCCTGGAGTAGGGACTTCACCGGGGAGCTGTTTTTT. It specifies CAWSRDFTGELFF.

The chain carries TRBV7-7 and TRBJ2-2; 8 bases line up with TRBD1. The J segment lost 1 base and the V segment lost 5 bases, leaving 6 bases of the junction unmatched. There are 16 residues in the CDR3. CDR1 is SSHAT and CDR2 is FNYEAQ in the germline V gene (reference sequence). The CDR3 loop reads CASSPPGTGNTGELFF. The CDR3 DNA reads as TGTGCCAGCAGCCCCCCCGGGACAGGGAACACCGGGGAGCTGTTTTTT. Combining the CDR3 with reference TRBV7-7 and TRBJ2-2 gives the whole variable domain GAGVSQSPRYKVTKRGQDVTLRCDPISSHATLYWYQQALGQGPEFLTYFNYEAQPDKSGLPSDRFSAERPEGSISTLTIQRTEQRDSAMYRCASSPPGTGNTGELFFGEGSRLTVL.

The chain employs TRBV9 and TRBJ2-3, with TRBD2 matching 7 bases. The CDR3 consists of 17 residues. Germline-derived CDR1 and CDR2 are SGDLS and YYNGEE. V was pared by 0 bases and J by 1 base, with 8 bases of the junction left unmatched. The CDR3 sequence: CASSVGRAGRGTDTQYF. CDR3 DNA: TGTGCCAGCAGCGTAGGGAGAGCGGGAAGAGGCACAGATACGCAGTATTTT.

The chain links TRBV6-5 to TRBJ1-1, with 9 bases aligning to TRBD1. After removal of 7 bases from V and 6 bases from J, the junction contained 12 bases not matched to a gene. Per germline, CDR1 MNHEY and CDR2 SVGAGI. The CDR3 extends over 15 amino acids. The CDR3 nucleotides are TGTGCCAGCAACTCACCACAGGGGGCCAGGTCTGAAGCTTTCTTT. It is translated as CASNSPQGARSEAFF.

This rearrangement joins TRBV18 to TRBJ2-1, with a tentative D call TRBD2 (6 bases). The CDR3 covers 15 residues. Germline values: CDR1 KGHSH, CDR2 LQKENI. Between the trimmed V and J ends, which lost 3 bases and 7 bases, there was a span of 16 bases. The CDR3 loop is CASSPLTGARNEQFF. The CDR3 DNA follows: TGTGCCAGCTCACCGCTTACGGGAGCGCGGAATGAGCAGTTCTTC.

The chain joins TRBV28 to TRBJ1-2; 8 positions match TRBD1. The germline CDR1 and CDR2 sequences are MDHEN and SYDVKM. This CDR3 spans 14 amino acids. J lost 4 bases, V lost 3 bases, and 4 bases had no gene match. CDR3 region: CASSFRGRFYGYTF. CDR3 bases: TGTGCCAGCAGTTTCAGGGGGCGATTCTATGGCTACACCTTC.

The rearrangement links TRBV7-6 to TRBJ1-1, with 9 bases lining up with TRBD1. The ends lost 1 base at V and 1 base at J; junction bases unmatched: 4. The length of the CDR3 is 16 residues. CDR1 is SGHVS, CDR2 FNYEAQ, per germline. CDR3 nucleotides: TGTGCCAGCAGCTTAGGACAGGGGGATGGGAACACTGAAGCTTTCTTT. Protein: CASSLGQGDGNTEAFF.

The rearrangement links TRBV9 to TRBJ2-3; D may be TRBD1 (5 bases). V lost 3 bases and J 2 bases, leaving 10 bases between the germline ends. CDR3 size: 14 residues. Germline assignment: CDR1 SGDLS and CDR2 YYNGEE. This chain's CDR3 is CASSGGLITDTQYF. In DNA form, the CDR3 reads TGTGCCAGCAGCGGGGGCCTTATCACAGATACGCAGTATTTT. The variable domain in full, completed from reference TRBV9 and TRBJ2-3, reads DSGVTQTPKHLITATGQRVTLRCSPRSGDLSVYWYQQSLDQGLQFLIQYYNGEERAKGNILERFSAQQFPDLHSELNLSSLELGDSALYFCASSGGLITDTQYFGPGTRLTVL.

There are a few counts of this clone. V gene TRBV13 combines with J gene TRBJ1-4; a weak D match, TRBD1 (6 bases). Germline V gives CDR1 PRHDT, CDR2 FYEKMQ (reference sequence). The V and J ends lost 5 bases and 8 bases respectively, with 18 bases between them. This CDR3 is built from 15 residues. The CDR3 nucleotides read TGTGCCAGCAGCATTACACAGGGCTTCGTGGAAAAACTGTTTTTT. It encodes CASSITQGFVEKLFF.

The rearrangement uses TRBV5-1 and TRBJ1-2, with D possibly being TRBD1 (6 bases). The germline V and J ends were trimmed by 4 bases and 4 bases, with 17 bases remaining between them. Germline V gene sequence: CDR1 SGHRS, CDR2 YFSETQ. CDR3 size: 15 residues. The CDR3 region is CASSTQGQGSYGYTF. CDR3 nucleotides: TGCGCCAGCAGCACACAAGGGCAGGGGAGCTATGGCTACACCTTC.